The entry below gives a single T cell receptor beta chain sequence along with its context. This sample was taken from a study of blood T cell repertoires in COVID-19. The overall study: Material from acute and convalescent COVID-19 was sourced from the United States, Italy and Spain. PBMCs, B-cell-depleted T cells, or T cells provided the cDNA or gDNA that made up the material.

The J segment lost 4 bases and the V segment lost 5 bases, leaving 5 bases of the junction unmatched. Germline V CDR1 and CDR2: MNHEY, SMNVEV (reference sequence). CDR3 size: 14 residues. The method was immunoSEQ multiplex PCR; TCRdb's version includes in-frame clones alone and lacks a portion of them. The table has under 55,000 clones, around 80% seen once. What was sequenced was peripheral blood. This receptor was obtained from a man between 65 and 85 years old with acute or convalescent COVID-19. The rearrangement joins TRBV27 to TRBJ2-1; 7 bases fit TRBD2. CDR3 nucleotide sequence: TGTGCCAGCAGTCCACGGACTAGTTACAATGAGCAGTTCTTC. Protein product: CASSPRTSYNEQFF.